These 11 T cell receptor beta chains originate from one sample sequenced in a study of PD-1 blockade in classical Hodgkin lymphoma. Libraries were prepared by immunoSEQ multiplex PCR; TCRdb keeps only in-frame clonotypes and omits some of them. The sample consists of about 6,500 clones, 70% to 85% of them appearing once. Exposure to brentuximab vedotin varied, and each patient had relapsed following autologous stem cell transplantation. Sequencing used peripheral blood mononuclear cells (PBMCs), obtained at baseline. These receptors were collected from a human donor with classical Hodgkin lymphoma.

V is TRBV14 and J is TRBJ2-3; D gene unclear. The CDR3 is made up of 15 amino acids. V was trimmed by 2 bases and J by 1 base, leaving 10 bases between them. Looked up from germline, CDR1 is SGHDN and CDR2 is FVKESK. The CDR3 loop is CASSQYVSRTDTQYF. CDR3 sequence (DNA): TGTGCCAGCAGCCAATACGTCTCGCGCACAGATACGCAGTATTTT.

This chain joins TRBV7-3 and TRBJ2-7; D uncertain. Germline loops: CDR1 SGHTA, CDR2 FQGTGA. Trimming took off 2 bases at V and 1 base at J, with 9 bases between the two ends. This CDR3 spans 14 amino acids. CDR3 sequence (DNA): TGTGCCAGCAGCTTAGGTGTAGGGTCCTACGAGCAGTACTTC. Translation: CASSLGVGSYEQYF.

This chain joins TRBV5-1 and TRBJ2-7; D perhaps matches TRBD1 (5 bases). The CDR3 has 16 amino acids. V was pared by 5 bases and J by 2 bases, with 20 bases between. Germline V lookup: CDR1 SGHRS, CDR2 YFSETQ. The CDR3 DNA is TGCGCCAGCAGACATGGAGAGAATGACAGAACCTACGAGCAGTACTTC. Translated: CASRHGENDRTYEQYF.

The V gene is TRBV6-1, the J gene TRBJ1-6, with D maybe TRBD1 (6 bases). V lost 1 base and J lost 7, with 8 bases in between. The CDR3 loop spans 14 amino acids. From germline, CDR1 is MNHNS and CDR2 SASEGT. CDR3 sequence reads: CASSEGTENSPLHF. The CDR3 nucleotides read TGTGCCAGCAGTGAAGGGACAGAGAATTCACCCCTCCACTTT.

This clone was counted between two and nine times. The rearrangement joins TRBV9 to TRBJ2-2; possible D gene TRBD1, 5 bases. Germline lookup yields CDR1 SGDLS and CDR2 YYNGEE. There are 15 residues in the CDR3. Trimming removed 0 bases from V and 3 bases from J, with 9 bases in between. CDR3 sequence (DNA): TGTGCCAGCAGCGTAGAGGCAGGGTACACCGGGGAGCTGTTTTTT. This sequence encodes CASSVEAGYTGELFF.

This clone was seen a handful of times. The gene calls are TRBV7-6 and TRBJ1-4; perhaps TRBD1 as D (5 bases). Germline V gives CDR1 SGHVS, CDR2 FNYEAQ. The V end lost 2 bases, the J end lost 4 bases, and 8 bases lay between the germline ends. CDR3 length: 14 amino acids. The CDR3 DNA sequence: TGTGCCAGCAGCTTAAGGGGTGGTAATGAAAAACTGTTTTTT. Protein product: CASSLRGGNEKLFF. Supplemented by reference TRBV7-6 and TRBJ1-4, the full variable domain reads GAGVSQSPRYKVTKRGQDVALRCDPISGHVSLYWYRQALGQGPEFLTYFNYEAQQDKSGLPNDRFSAERPEGSISTLTIQRTEQRDSAMYRCASSLRGGNEKLFFGSGTQLSVL.

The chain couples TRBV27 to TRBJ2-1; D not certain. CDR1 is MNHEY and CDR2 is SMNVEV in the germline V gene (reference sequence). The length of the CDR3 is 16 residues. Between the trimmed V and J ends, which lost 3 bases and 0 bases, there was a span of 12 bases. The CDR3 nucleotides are TGTGCCAGCAGTTTGGTGGGCGGAAGCTCCTACAATGAGCAGTTCTTC. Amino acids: CASSLVGGSSYNEQFF.

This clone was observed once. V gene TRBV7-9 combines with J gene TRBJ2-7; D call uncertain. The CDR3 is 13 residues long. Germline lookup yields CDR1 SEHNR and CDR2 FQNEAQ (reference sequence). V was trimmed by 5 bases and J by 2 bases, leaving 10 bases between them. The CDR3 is CASSPGRPYEQYF. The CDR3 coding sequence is TGTGCCAGCAGCCCCGGGCGTCCCTACGAGCAGTACTTC.

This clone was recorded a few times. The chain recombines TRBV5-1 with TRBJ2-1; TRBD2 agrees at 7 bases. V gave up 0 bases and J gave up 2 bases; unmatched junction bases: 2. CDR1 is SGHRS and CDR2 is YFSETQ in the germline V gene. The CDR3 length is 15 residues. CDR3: CASSLVAGAYNEQFF. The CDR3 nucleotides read TGCGCCAGCAGCTTGGTCGCGGGAGCCTACAATGAGCAGTTCTTC.

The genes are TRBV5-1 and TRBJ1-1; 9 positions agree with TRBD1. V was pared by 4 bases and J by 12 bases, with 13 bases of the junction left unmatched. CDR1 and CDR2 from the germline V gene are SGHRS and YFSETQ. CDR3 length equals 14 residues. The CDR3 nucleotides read TGCGCCAGCAGCCCAAACTCGGGACAGGGAGACTCTTTCTTT. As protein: CASSPNSGQGDSFF.

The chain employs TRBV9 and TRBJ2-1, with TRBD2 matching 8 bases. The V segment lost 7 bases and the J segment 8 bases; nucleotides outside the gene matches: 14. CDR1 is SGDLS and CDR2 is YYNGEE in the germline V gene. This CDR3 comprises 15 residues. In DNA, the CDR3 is TGTGCCAGCGCCCCCCTCCGGACTAGCAGAGATGAGCAGTTCTTC. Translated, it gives CASAPLRTSRDEQFF.